Shown below are 12 T cell receptor beta chains from a single sample sequenced in a study of read filtering for tumor transcriptome and immune sequencing. The library was built from about 400 ng RNA with molecular barcoded adaptors for alpha/delta and beta/gamma chains. In TCRdb, the reads were re-called with MiXCR into one record per CDR3 protein. The table has 130,000 or so distinct CDR3 sequences, under 15% seen once; the top ten hold 7.5% to 9.5%. The material sequenced was a population of CD138-negative cells sorted from bone marrow. All receptors derive from a donor at least 40 years old with multiple myeloma.

This clonotype was observed many times. The gene calls are TRBV5-1 and TRBJ2-7; perhaps TRBD1 as D (6 bases). The V end lost 1 base, the J end lost 6 bases, and 11 bases lay between the germline ends. The CDR3 is 13 residues long. CDR1 and CDR2 from the germline V gene are SGHRS and YFSETQ. The CDR3 DNA reads TGCGCCAGCAGCTTGACAGGGTGGTCCGAGCAGTACTTC. It is translated as CASSLTGWSEQYF.

This clonotype was counted between two and nine times. CDR3 protein: CASRQGANTGELFF. CDR3 bases: TGTGCCAGTCGACAGGGAGCGAACACCGGGGAGCTGTTTTTT. This chain uses TRBV6-6 with TRBJ2-2; 7 nucleotides match TRBD1. V dropped 9 bases and J dropped 0; count of bases not matched to a gene: 4. Germline V lookup: CDR1 MNHNY, CDR2 SVGAGI (reference sequence). The length of the CDR3 is 14 residues.

V and J are TRBV19 and TRBJ2-4, with TRBD2 identical over 8 bases. This CDR3 region has 15 residues. Germline CDR1 LNHDA, CDR2 SQIVND (reference sequence). V lost 3 bases, J lost 7 bases, and 8 bases stayed unmatched. The CDR3 is CASSMGGLALNIQYF. The CDR3 nucleotides are TGTGCCAGTAGTATGGGAGGACTAGCTTTGAACATTCAGTACTTC.

Only a few counts were recorded for this clonotype. The chain couples TRBV5-6 to TRBJ1-5; no firm D call. The germline V gene has CDR1 SGHDT and CDR2 YYEEEE. Trimming took 4 bases from V and 5 from J, leaving 19 bases between them. The CDR3 contains 16 residues. The CDR3 here is CASSRGDGIWDQPQHF. The CDR3 DNA reads as TGTGCCAGCAGCAGAGGCGACGGGATTTGGGATCAGCCCCAGCATTTT.

This clonotype showed up many times. The chain uses TRBV29-1 and TRBJ2-7, with 8 positions matching TRBD2. Trimming at V came to 3 bases and at J to 0 bases, leaving 10 bases not matched to a gene. The CDR3 extends over 16 amino acids. The germline V gene has CDR1 SQVTM and CDR2 ANQGSEA. Written as DNA, the CDR3 is TGCAGCGTTGAGTTAGACGGTAGCGGGATCTCCTACGAGCAGTACTTC. Translated, it gives CSVELDGSGISYEQYF.

A note on this clonotype: A clone one base away is much larger, so this may be a read error. The rearrangement joins TRBV7-9 to TRBJ2-1; D is perhaps TRBD2 (5 bases). The V gene's germline CDR1 is SEHNR and CDR2 FQNEAQ (reference sequence). The CDR3 is 15 amino acids. CDR3 sequence reads: CASSPRASLYNGQFF. DNA of the CDR3: TGTGCCAGCAGCCCCCGTGCTAGCTTATACAATGGGCAGTTCTTC.

This clonotype was detected ten times or more. V and J are TRBV14 and TRBJ2-1; TRBD1 might be the D (6 bases). Per germline, CDR1 SGHDN and CDR2 FVKESK. The CDR3 is 16 residues long. V was cut by 3 bases and J by 5 bases, with 17 bases left in between. The chain's CDR3 is CASSHIQGRGDNEQFF. CDR3 nucleotides: TGTGCCAGCAGCCATATACAGGGAAGAGGGGACAATGAGCAGTTCTTC. Variable domain in full (rest from reference TRBV14 and TRBJ2-1): EAGVTQFPSHSVIEKGQTVTLRCDPISGHDNLYWYRRVMGKEIKFLLHFVKESKQDESGMPNNRFLAERTGGTYSTLKVQPAELEDSGVYFCASSHIQGRGDNEQFFGPGTRLTVL.

A remark on this clonotype: One base away lies a much larger clone, so this may be a sequencing read error. The chain couples TRBV11-2 to TRBJ2-2, with D possibly being TRBD2 (6 bases). The CDR3 contains 15 residues. CDR1 and CDR2 (germline): SGHAT, FQNNGV. In DNA, the CDR3 is TGTGCCAGCGGCTTAGTGGTCGGGGGCACCGGGGAGCTGTTTTTT. It specifies CASGLVVGGTGELFF.

With regard to this clonotype: This may be a read error, as it is one base from a much larger clone. The chain joins TRBV29-1 to TRBJ1-1; D unresolved. This CDR3 has 13 residues. Germline V gene lookup returns CDR1 SQVTM and CDR2 ANQGSEA. CDR3 protein: CSIEGGLNTEAFF. CDR3 in DNA: TGCAGCATTGAAGGCGGCTTGAACACTGAAGCTTTCTTT.

This clonotype was picked up many times. The chain employs TRBV20-1 and TRBJ2-2, with D possibly being TRBD2 (6 bases). Trimming took 6 bases from V and 2 from J, leaving 19 bases between them. The CDR3 covers 16 residues. Per germline, CDR1 DFQATT and CDR2 SNEGSKA (reference sequence). The CDR3 loop is CSALAGWRGNTGELFF. DNA of the CDR3: TGCAGTGCCCTGGCGGGCTGGCGGGGAAACACCGGGGAGCTGTTTTTT.

This clonotype was observed many times. The chain has TRBV7-3 and TRBJ2-3; no definite D call. V dropped 8 bases and J dropped 2 bases, with 14 bases sitting between them. Per germline, CDR1 SGHTA and CDR2 FQGTGA. The CDR3 consists of 14 residues. CDR3 protein: CASRKGFATDTQYF. The CDR3 DNA reads as TGTGCCAGCCGAAAGGGATTTGCCACAGATACGCAGTATTTT.

In this sample, this clonotype turned up many times. The J gene is TRBJ2-3, the V gene TRBV6-4; 7 bases are shared with TRBD1. CDR3 length: 15 amino acids. V lost 0 bases and J lost 3; bases outside the gene matches: 3. CDR1 MRHNA and CDR2 SNTAGT come from the germline V gene. The DNA of the CDR3 is TGTGCCAGCAGTGACTCCGAACAGGGGACAGATACGCAGTATTTT. Amino acid sequence: CASSDSEQGTDTQYF.